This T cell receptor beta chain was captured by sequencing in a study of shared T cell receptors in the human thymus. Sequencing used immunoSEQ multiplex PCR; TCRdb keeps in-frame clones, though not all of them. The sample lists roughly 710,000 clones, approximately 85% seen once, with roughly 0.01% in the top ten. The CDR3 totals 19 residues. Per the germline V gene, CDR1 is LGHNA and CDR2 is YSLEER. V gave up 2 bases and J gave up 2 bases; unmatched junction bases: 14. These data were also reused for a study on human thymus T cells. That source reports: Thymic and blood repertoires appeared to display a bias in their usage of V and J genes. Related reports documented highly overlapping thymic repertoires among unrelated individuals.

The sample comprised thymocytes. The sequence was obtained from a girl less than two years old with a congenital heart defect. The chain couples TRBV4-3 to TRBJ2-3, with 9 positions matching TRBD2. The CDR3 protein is CASSQSPSGKFRDTDTQYF. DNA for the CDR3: TGCGCCAGCAGCCAAAGCCCTAGCGGGAAGTTTAGGGACACAGATACGCAGTATTTT.